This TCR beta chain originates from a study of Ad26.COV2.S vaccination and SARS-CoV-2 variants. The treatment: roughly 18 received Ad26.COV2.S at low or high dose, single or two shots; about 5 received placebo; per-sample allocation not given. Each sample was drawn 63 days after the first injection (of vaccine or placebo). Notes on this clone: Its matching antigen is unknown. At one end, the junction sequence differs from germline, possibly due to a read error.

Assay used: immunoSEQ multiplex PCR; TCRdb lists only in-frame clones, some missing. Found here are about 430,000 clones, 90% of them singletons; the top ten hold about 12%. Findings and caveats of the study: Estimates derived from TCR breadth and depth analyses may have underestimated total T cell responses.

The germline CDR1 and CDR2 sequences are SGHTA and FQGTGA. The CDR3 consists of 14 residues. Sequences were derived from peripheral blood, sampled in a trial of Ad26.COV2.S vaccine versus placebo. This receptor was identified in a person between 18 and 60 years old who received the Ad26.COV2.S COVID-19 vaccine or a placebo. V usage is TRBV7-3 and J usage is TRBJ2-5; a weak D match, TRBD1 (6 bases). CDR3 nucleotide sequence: TGTGCCAGCAGCCTAACAGGGTTGGGGGAGACCCAGTACTTC. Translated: CASSLTGLGETQYF.